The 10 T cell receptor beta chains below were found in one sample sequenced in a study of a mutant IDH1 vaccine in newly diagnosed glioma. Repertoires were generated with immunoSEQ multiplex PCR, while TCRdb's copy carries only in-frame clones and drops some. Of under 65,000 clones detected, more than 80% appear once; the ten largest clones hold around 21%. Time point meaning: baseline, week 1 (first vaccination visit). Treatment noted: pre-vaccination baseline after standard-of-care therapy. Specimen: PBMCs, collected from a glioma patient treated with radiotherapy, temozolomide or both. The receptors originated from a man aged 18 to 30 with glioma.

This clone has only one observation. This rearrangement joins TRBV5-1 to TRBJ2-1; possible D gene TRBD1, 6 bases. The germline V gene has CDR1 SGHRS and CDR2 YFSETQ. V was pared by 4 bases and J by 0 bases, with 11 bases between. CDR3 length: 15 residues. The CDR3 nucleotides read TGCGCCAGCAGCACCGGACAGAGCTCCTACAATGAGCAGTTCTTC. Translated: CASSTGQSSYNEQFF.

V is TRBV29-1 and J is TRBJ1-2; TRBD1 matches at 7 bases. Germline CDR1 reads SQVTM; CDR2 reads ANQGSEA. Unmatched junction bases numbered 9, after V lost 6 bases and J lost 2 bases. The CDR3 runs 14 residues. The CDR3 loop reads CSVFDQGGNYGYTF. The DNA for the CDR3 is TGCAGCGTCTTCGACCAGGGGGGGAACTATGGCTACACCTTC.

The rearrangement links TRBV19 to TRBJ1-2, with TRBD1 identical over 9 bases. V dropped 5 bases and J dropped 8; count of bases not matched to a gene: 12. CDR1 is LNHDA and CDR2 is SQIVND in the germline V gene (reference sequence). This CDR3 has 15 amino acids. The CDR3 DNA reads TGTGCCAGTAGTGCTGGAGGCACAGGGGGCGAAGGCTACACCTTC. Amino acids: CASSAGGTGGEGYTF.

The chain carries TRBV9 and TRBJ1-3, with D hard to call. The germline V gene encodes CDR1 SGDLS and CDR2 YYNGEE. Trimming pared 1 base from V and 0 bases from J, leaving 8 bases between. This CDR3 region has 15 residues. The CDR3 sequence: CASSVTGLSGNTIYF. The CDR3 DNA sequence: TGTGCCAGCAGCGTAACGGGCCTCTCTGGAAACACCATATATTTT. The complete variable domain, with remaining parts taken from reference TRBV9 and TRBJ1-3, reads DSGVTQTPKHLITATGQRVTLRCSPRSGDLSVYWYQQSLDQGLQFLIQYYNGEERAKGNILERFSAQQFPDLHSELNLSSLELGDSALYFCASSVTGLSGNTIYFGEGSWLTVV.

CDR3 amino acids: CASSQGQRGAYEQYF. The CDR3 region has the DNA TGCGCCAGCAGCCAAGGACAGAGGGGGGCCTACGAGCAGTACTTC. This sequence joins TRBV4-3 and TRBJ2-7; D possibly uses TRBD1 or TRBD2 (6 bases each). Trimming took 1 base from V and 2 from J, leaving 12 bases between them. From germline, CDR1 is LGHNA and CDR2 YSLEER. The CDR3 runs to 15 residues.

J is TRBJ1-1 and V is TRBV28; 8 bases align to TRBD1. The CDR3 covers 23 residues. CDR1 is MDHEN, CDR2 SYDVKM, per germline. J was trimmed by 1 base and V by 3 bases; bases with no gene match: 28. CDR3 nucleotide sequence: TGTGCCAGCAGTTTCAAATCCCCAACGCAGGGGGCGATCCCAAACTCGCGGAACACTGAAGCTTTCTTT. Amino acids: CASSFKSPTQGAIPNSRNTEAFF.

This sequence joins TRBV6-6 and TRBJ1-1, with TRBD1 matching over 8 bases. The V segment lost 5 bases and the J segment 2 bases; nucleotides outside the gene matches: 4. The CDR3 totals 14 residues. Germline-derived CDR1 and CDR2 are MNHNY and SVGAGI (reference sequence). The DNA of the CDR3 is TGTGCCAGCAGTCAACCAGGGGGCAACACTGAAGCTTTCTTT. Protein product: CASSQPGGNTEAFF.

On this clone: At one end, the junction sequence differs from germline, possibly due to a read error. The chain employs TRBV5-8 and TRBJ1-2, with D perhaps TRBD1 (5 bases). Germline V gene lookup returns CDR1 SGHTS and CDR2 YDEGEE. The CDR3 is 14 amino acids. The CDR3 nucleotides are TGTGCCAGCAGTTTGGGGCGGGTTCGCTATGGCTACACCTTC. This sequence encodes CASSLGRVRYGYTF. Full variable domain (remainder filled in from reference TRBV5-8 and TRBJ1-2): EAGVTQSPTHLIKTRGQQATLRCSPISGHTSVYWYQQALGLGLQFLLWYDEGEERNRGNFPPRFSGRQFPNYSSELNVNALELEDSALYLCASSLGRVRYGYTFGSGTRLTVV.

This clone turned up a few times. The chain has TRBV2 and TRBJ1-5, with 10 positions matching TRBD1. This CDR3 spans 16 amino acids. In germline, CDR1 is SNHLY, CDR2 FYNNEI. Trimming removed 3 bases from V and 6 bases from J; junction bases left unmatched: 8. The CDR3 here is CASSDGTGVVGQPQHF. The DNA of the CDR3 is TGTGCCAGCAGTGACGGGACAGGGGTAGTAGGTCAGCCCCAGCATTTT.

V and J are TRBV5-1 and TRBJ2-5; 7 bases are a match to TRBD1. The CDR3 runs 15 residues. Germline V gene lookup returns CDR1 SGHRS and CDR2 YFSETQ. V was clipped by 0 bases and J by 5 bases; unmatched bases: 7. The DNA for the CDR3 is TGCGCCAGCAGCTTGGGACAGGGTGGGACGGAGACCCAGTACTTC. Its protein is CASSLGQGGTETQYF. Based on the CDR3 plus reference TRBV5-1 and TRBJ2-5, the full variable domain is KAGVTQTPRYLIKTRGQQVTLSCSPISGHRSVSWYQQTPGQGLQFLFEYFSETQRNKGNFPGRFSGRQFSNSRSEMNVSTLELGDSALYLCASSLGQGGTETQYFGPGTRLLVL.